The clone carrying this T cell receptor beta chain was seen more than once but under ten times. Its antigen remains unknown. V lost 5 bases, J lost 7 bases, and 12 bases lay in between. This CDR3 is 14 amino acids long. TCRdb used MiXCR to reprocess the RACE reads, holding one entry per CDR3 protein. Found here are roughly 97,000 distinct CDR3 sequences, 27% of them singletons; the top ten hold 9% to 12%. Stated time point: patch test 3, about 24 weeks after DPC sensitization. Treatment in this sample: therapeutic diphenylcyclopropenone sensitization with weekly scalp DPC. Prior to application of each patch test, blood was drawn. Donors were 18 to 70-year-old alopecia patients suitable for DPC. The entry originates in a study of human T cells and chemical hapten exposure. Study outcomes and limitations: TCRs at high frequency, those above 1 in 1000, did not change with DPC sensitization. Expanded TCRs created a significantly greater count of big CDR3 similarity clusters than controls did.

The source is a middle-aged man with alopecia areata. Some clones in this sample may be carry-over from other donors' samples. This chain uses TRBV12-3 or TRBV12-4 with TRBJ1-6; D is possibly TRBD1 (5 bases). This material consisted of whole blood, taken in connection with sensitization to the hapten diphenylcyclopropenone (DPC). The CDR3, as DNA: TGTGCCAGCAGTCGGACAACGGGGAATTCACCCCTCCACTTT. This encodes CASSRTTGNSPLHF.